The present T cell receptor beta chain was sequenced within a study of T-cell reconstitution after alpha-beta-depleted transplantation in children. Whole-study findings and limits: Where alpha-beta T cells came from about two months after transplant was reportedly several hundred expanded graft clones. Most T-cell counts and diversity one year after the transplant came from T cells that were newly produced.

This clonotype has only a few counts. The antigen remains undetermined. Preparation of the TCRbeta library was carried out with unique molecular identifiers. TCRdb reprocessed the PCR reads with MiXCR, giving one entry per CDR3 protein. The sample lists 300,000 to 400,000 distinct CDR3 sequences; about 17% were seen once. This CDR3 comprises 16 residues. The V gene's germline CDR1 is MGHRA and CDR2 YSYEKL. The ends lost 2 bases at V and 2 bases at J; junction bases unmatched: 7. The specimen was PBMCs, mostly from graft donor cells, collected 360 days after TCRalphabeta/CD19-depleted stem cell transplant. The origin of this receptor is a male patient between 2 and 10 years old who had a stem cell transplant for acute lymphoblastic leukemia, so the T cells may come from the graft donor. V is TRBV4-1 and J is TRBJ2-7; TRBD2 aligns across 9 bases. The CDR3 bases are TGCGCCAGCAGCCAACCGACTAGCGGAGGGGCCTACGAGCAGTACTTC. Amino acid sequence: CASSQPTSGGAYEQYF.